The 18 T cell receptor beta chains given below trace back to one sample, sequenced in a study of human T cells and chemical hapten exposure. TCRdb processed the RACE reads anew with MiXCR; each CDR3 protein has one entry. This repertoire shows a few hundred thousand distinct CDR3 sequences, about 6% found once; its top ten account for about 5.4%. Time point of the sample: patch test 2, 6 weeks after DPC sensitization. Regarding treatment: therapeutic diphenylcyclopropenone sensitization with weekly scalp DPC. Sequenced material: whole blood, taken in connection with sensitization to the hapten diphenylcyclopropenone (DPC). Source of these receptors: a woman under 30 with alopecia areata. Some clones in this sample may be carry-over from other donors' samples.

This clonotype was observed many times. V and J are TRBV7-3 and TRBJ1-6; D remains unclear. Germline CDR1 and CDR2: SGHTA and FQGTGA. V was clipped by 2 bases and J by 0 bases, with 2 bases between them. There are 14 residues in the CDR3. CDR3 DNA: TGTGCCAGCAGCTTATTCTCCTATAATTCACCCCTCCACTTT. Amino acids: CASSLFSYNSPLHF.

This clonotype came up a few times. V and J are TRBV4-3 and TRBJ1-1, with D hard to call. Germline CDR1 LGHNA, CDR2 YSLEER. The V and J ends lost 1 base and 7 bases respectively, with 13 bases between them. The CDR3 extends over 14 amino acids. CDR3 amino acids: CASSQAPVGSEAFF. CDR3 DNA sequence: TGCGCCAGCAGCCAAGCACCAGTCGGTAGTGAAGCTTTCTTT.

The rearrangement uses TRBV5-1 and TRBJ2-4; 11 bases match TRBD1. V dropped 5 bases and J dropped 7; count of bases not matched to a gene: 5. This CDR3 contains 14 residues. CDR1 and CDR2 (germline): SGHRS, YFSETQ. The CDR3 here is CASRRTGGDNIQYF. For the CDR3, the DNA is TGCGCCAGCAGGCGGACAGGGGGCGATAACATTCAGTACTTC.

This clonotype was observed at least ten times. The rearrangement links TRBV29-1 to TRBJ2-7; D may be TRBD1 or TRBD2 (6 bases each). Germline V gives CDR1 SQVTM, CDR2 ANQGSEA. V lost 2 bases to trimming and J lost 4 bases, with 18 bases between them. This CDR3 comprises 15 residues. CDR3 in amino acids: CSVEWRERGTYEQYF. CDR3 DNA sequence: TGCAGCGTTGAATGGAGGGAGAGGGGGACGTACGAGCAGTACTTC.

This clonotype was observed a few times. The rearrangement links TRBV7-2 to TRBJ2-3, with D unresolved. This CDR3 comprises 13 residues. Trimming removed 1 base from V and 5 bases from J, with 7 bases in between. CDR1 SGHTA and CDR2 FQGNSA come from the germline V gene. The CDR3 DNA follows: TGTGCCAGCAGCTTAGGCAGGCTAGATACGCAGTATTTT. Its protein is CASSLGRLDTQYF.

The sample holds a few counts of this clonotype. The chain employs TRBV30 and TRBJ1-6; the D is unclear. V dropped 3 bases and J dropped 3 bases, with 15 bases sitting between them. The germline gives CDR1 GTSNPN, CDR2 SVGIG (reference sequence). The CDR3 runs to 16 residues. The CDR3 loop reads CAWREREQGYNSPLHF. CDR3 DNA sequence: TGTGCCTGGAGGGAGCGAGAACAAGGCTATAATTCACCCCTCCACTTT.

This clonotype came up many times. CDR3 in amino acids: CASSYAFVGDSPLHF. The CDR3 DNA sequence: TGTGCCAGCAGTTACGCCTTCGTTGGGGATTCACCCCTCCACTTT. The rearrangement uses TRBV6-5 and TRBJ1-6; D is undetermined. V lost 2 bases and J lost 8, with 13 bases in between. Looked up from germline, CDR1 is MNHEY and CDR2 is SVGAGI. The CDR3 is 15 residues long.

This clonotype was observed a few times. The chain is built from TRBV9 and TRBJ1-6, with no clear D. CDR1 is SGDLS, CDR2 YYNGEE, per germline. CDR3 size: 16 residues. With 3 bases removed from V and 0 bases from J, the gap between germline ends came to 10 bases. The CDR3 loop reads CASSDTPSSYNSPLHF. In nucleotides, the CDR3 is TGTGCCAGCAGCGACACCCCCAGCTCCTATAATTCACCCCTCCACTTT.

This clonotype was recorded at least ten times. The chain links TRBV7-9 to TRBJ1-5; D perhaps matches TRBD1 (5 bases). V was shortened by 8 bases and J by 1 base, with 12 bases between the two germline ends. Germline V gene data show CDR1 as SEHNR and CDR2 as FQNEAQ (reference sequence). This CDR3 contains 14 residues. In DNA, the CDR3 is TGTGCCAGCCAGTGGGGGGAGAGCAATCAGCCCCAGCATTTT. This codes for CASQWGESNQPQHF.

The sample holds a few counts of this clonotype. The J gene is TRBJ1-2, the V gene TRBV7-3; TRBD1 might be the D (6 bases). V was cut by 5 bases and J by 7 bases, with 17 bases left in between. This CDR3 has 14 amino acids. CDR1 and CDR2 from the germline V gene are SGHTA and FQGTGA. The CDR3 nucleotides are TGTGCCAGCAGCCGCTCGGGGGCAGAGTCTGGCTACACCTTC. Its translation is CASSRSGAESGYTF.

There are many counts of this clonotype. This chain links TRBV4-2 with TRBJ1-1, with D hard to call. Germline lookup yields CDR1 LGHNA and CDR2 YNFKEQ. The CDR3 runs to 15 residues. V lost 1 base and J lost 0, with 9 bases in between. CDR3 sequence: CASSQGGQLNTEAFF. Here the CDR3 DNA reads TGTGCCAGCAGCCAAGGCGGCCAGCTGAACACTGAAGCTTTCTTT.

This chain's CDR3 is CSASESSYNEQFF. CDR3 DNA sequence: TGCAGTGCTAGTGAGAGCTCCTACAATGAGCAGTTCTTC. The rearrangement links TRBV20-1 to TRBJ2-1; D not resolved. CDR3 size: 13 residues. CDR1 and CDR2 (germline): DFQATT, SNEGSKA (reference sequence). Trimming took 3 bases from V and 0 from J, leaving 6 bases between them.

This sequence joins TRBV12-3 or TRBV12-4 and TRBJ1-5; D possibly corresponds to TRBD1 (6 bases). Trimming took off 2 bases at V and 6 bases at J, with 8 bases between the two ends. The CDR3 length is 13 residues. The DNA of the CDR3 is TGTGCCAGCAGTTTAAGGGGGACTCAGCCCCAGCATTTT. Protein sequence: CASSLRGTQPQHF.

This clonotype was counted a few times. CDR3 DNA: TGTGCCAGCTCTACCGCGGGGGGCCCCAGCTCCTACAATGAGCAGTTCTTC. Translated: CASSTAGGPSSYNEQFF. The genes are TRBV18 and TRBJ2-1; TRBD2 matches 8 bases. The ends lost 6 bases at V and 0 bases at J; junction bases unmatched: 10. CDR3 size: 17 residues. CDR1 is KGHSH, CDR2 LQKENI, per germline.

The chain couples TRBV6-1 to TRBJ2-6, with a weak D call TRBD2 (6 bases). V shed 5 bases and J shed 2 bases, with 16 bases lying between them. CDR3 length: 17 residues. Germline V gene sequence: CDR1 MNHNS, CDR2 SASEGT. Written as DNA, the CDR3 is TGTGCCAGCAGTTTCAGCGGGTTGGCAACTGGGGCCAACGTCCTGACTTTC. Its translation is CASSFSGLATGANVLTF.

This clonotype was observed many times. The V call is TRBV7-2, the J call TRBJ2-3; 16 bases fit TRBD2. V shed 6 bases and J 5 bases; nucleotides not matched to a gene: 5. CDR3 length equals 16 residues. CDR1 and CDR2 (germline): SGHTA, FQGNSA. CDR3 DNA sequence: TGTGCCAGCAGATTGGGACTAGCGGGGGGGCAAGATACGCAGTATTTT. Protein sequence: CASRLGLAGGQDTQYF. Full variable domain (outside the CDR3, taken from reference TRBV7-2 and TRBJ2-3): GAGVSQSPSNKVTEKGKDVELRCDPISGHTALYWYRQSLGQGLEFLIYFQGNSAPDKSGLPSDRFSAERTGGSVSTLTIQRTQQEDSAVYLCASRLGLAGGQDTQYFGPGTRLTVL.

This clonotype was picked up a small number of times. CDR3 protein: CASSQDMAGEQYF. In DNA, the CDR3 is TGTGCCAGCAGCCAAGATATGGCCGGTGAGCAGTACTTC. The chain uses TRBV3-1 and TRBJ2-7; D remains unclear. Germline-derived CDR1 and CDR2 are LGHDT and YNNKEL (reference sequence). Trimming left V 0 bases short and J 7 bases short, with 10 bases between. The CDR3 has 13 amino acids.

This clonotype was counted between two and nine times. The V call is TRBV9, the J call TRBJ2-3; no reliable D call. CDR3 length: 13 residues. Germline V CDR1 and CDR2: SGDLS, YYNGEE. Trimming pared 0 bases from V and 6 bases from J, leaving 8 bases between. The CDR3 here is CASSVAVADTQYF. The DNA of the CDR3 is TGTGCCAGCAGCGTAGCTGTGGCCGATACGCAGTATTTT.